The entry that follows covers one T cell receptor (beta chain) sequence. No antigen is known for it. The CDR3 runs to 11 residues. Germline V gene data show CDR1 as DFQATT and CDR2 as SNEGSKA (reference sequence). Trimming took off 7 bases at V and 7 bases at J, with 13 bases between the two ends. TCRdb ran MiXCR on the reads and lists one entry per CDR3 protein. The sample yields fewer than 550,000 distinct CDR3 sequences, roughly 30% seen once. This entry is derived from a study of T cell repertoires in cytomegalovirus infection. Background on the study: CMV infection together with matching HLA type was indicated by public TCR beta signatures. Broader study findings: Of the TCR beta families, the public ones yielded a cumulative frequency that identified carriers of CMV plus the relevant HLA. Clonotypes of TCR beta that were HLA-C-restricted and CMV-specific dominated the ex vivo response.

This chain connects TRBV20-1 to TRBJ1-1; the D gene is possibly TRBD1 (5 bases). Specimen: PBMCs. This receptor was identified in a human donor in good health (CMV status not recorded). Some clones in this sample may be carry-over from other donors' samples. CDR3 nucleotides: TGCAGTGATAGCCTCCAGGGTGAAGCTTTCTTT. It codes for CSDSLQGEAFF.